This record looks at one TCR beta chain sequence and its context. This entry is derived from a study of blood T cell repertoires in COVID-19. Study overall: Collection of acute and convalescent COVID-19 samples took place in the United States, Italy and Spain. In each case, the material was cDNA or gDNA derived from T cells, B-cell-depleted T cells, or PBMCs.

Germline assignment: CDR1 MNHNY and CDR2 SVGAGI (reference sequence). The CDR3 runs to 12 residues. V was shortened by 6 bases and J by 16 bases, with 16 bases between the two germline ends. In the authors' methods: Nucleated cell counts were estimated from reference gene primer amplification. Here immunoSEQ multiplex PCR was the method, and the copy in TCRdb shows in-frame clones only, minus some. V, J and clone size derive from that table, while D and trimming were established from the DNA sequence. This sample yields 150,000 to 200,000 clones, of which roughly 85% are seen a single time; about 26% belongs to the top ten.

Sequencing input: peripheral blood. The chain carries TRBV6-6 and TRBJ1-6; D is uncertain. The sequence was obtained from a woman aged 70 to 79 with acute or convalescent COVID-19. Here the CDR3 reads CASRQTNSWLHF. The CDR3 nucleotides read TGTGCCAGCAGACAGACTAATTCTTGGCTCCACTTT.